The rows below give T cell receptor delta chains drawn from one sample of a study of Vδ1+ human thymocytes. TCRdb used CATT to re-call clones from the multiplex PCR reads. The top ten hold 0.2% to 0.3% of the sample, which has roughly 76,000 delta-chain clones, roughly a third seen once. Material for sequencing was Vdelta1+ gamma-delta thymocytes from the thymus. These receptors all come from a boy less than two years old who had congenital heart surgery. Each CDR3 is given with its conserved first and last residue. The D gene is left open where the match is weak. Not all rows give a size; the values are once, few, many and, for expanded clones, a class.

-	TRDJ1	TRDV1	TRDD3	TGTGCTCTTGGGGAACCCCCGGGGGGATACGCGAGGCTCATCTTT	CALGEPPGGYARLIF
-	TRDJ1	TRDV1	-	TGTGCTCTTGGGGAACTCAAGGCTGCTCCGTCTGGGGACTCCCCTCAGGGGGCCAAACTCATCTTT	CALGELKAAPSGDSPQGAKLIF
-	TRDJ1	TRDV1	-	TGTGCTCTTGGGGAAATAATTTCTACTGGTCATATCAGGGGTCCCGATAAACTCATCTTT	CALGEIISTGHIRGPDKLIF
few	TRDJ1	TRDV1	-	TGTGCTCTTGGGGAACGGGACTTCCATTCCTACTGGGGGCTACATAAACTCATCTTT	CALGERDFHSYWGLHKLIF
-	TRDJ1	TRDV1	TRDD3	TGTGCTCTTGGGGTACCACTGGGGGCCCCTAGGGCCGATAAACTCATCTTT	CALGVPLGAPRADKLIF
few	TRDJ1	TRDV1	-	TGTGCTCTTGGGGAACTAGTTCGTAGCTGCCCACTGGGTAAAGGGAACACCGATAAACTCATCTTT	CALGELVRSCPLGKGNTDKLIF
few	TRDJ1	TRDV1	TRDD3	TGTGCTCTTGGGGAACTGTCATTGCAAGACCTGGGGGAGTGCTCTTCCTCCGAGTTCACCGATAAACTCATCTTT	CALGELSLQDLGECSSSEFTDKLIF
few	TRDJ1	TRDV2	TRDD3	TGTGCCTGTGACAAGTACTGGGGGATATGGCTTTCCACCGATAAACTCATCTTT	CACDKYWGIWLSTDKLIF
few	TRDJ1	TRDV1	TRDD2	TGTGCTCTCGATCCGGCCTTCCTTACCGTACCTGGGAGGTACACCGATAAACTCATCTTT	CALDPAFLTVPGRYTDKLIF
-	TRDJ1	TRDV1	TRDD3	TGTGCTCTTGGGGAAAATGGGCCCGGCTACTACGGTACTGGGGGATACCGACTCTACACCGATAAACTCATCTTT	CALGENGPGYYGTGGYRLYTDKLIF
few	TRDJ1	TRDV1	TRDD3	TGTGCTCTTGGGGAGACTCTGGGGGATATCTTGTACACCGATAAACTCATCTTT	CALGETLGDILYTDKLIF
-	TRDJ1	TRDV1	TRDD3	TGTGCTCTTGGGGTTCAAGTCCACCTCCCCAACGGGGACTGGGGGAGAGACTTACGGGCCGATAAACTCATCTTT	CALGVQVHLPNGDWGRDLRADKLIF
-	TRDJ1	TRDV1	-	TGTGCTCTTGGGAAGCTTTCCCGACTGGGTCCAAACTTGGGCACCGATAAACTCATCTTT	CALGKLSRLGPNLGTDKLIF
few	TRDJ1	TRDV1	TRDD3	TGTGCTCTTGGGGAACCGCCTTCGTCGGACTGGGGGATTGGACCCTACACCGATAAGCTCATCTTT	CALGEPPSSDWGIGPYTDKLIF
-	TRDJ1	TRDV1	TRDD2	TGTGCTCTTGGGGCCCGGCCTTCCTCCGATAAACTCATCTTT	CALGARPSSDKLIF
few	TRDJ1	TRDV1	TRDD3	TGTGCTCTTGGGGAACTTTCCAGTTCCTTGCTGGGGGATATAGTCACCGATAAACTCATCTTT	CALGELSSSLLGDIVTDKLIF
few	TRDJ1	TRDV1	-	TGTGCTCTTGGGGAGACAATAGTGGGCGATTCCAAGATTCACGATAAACTCATCTTT	CALGETIVGDSKIHDKLIF
-	TRDJ1	TRDV1	TRDD3	TGTGCTCTAAGAGGGATTCCTACCCTGACTGGGGGATACACCGATAAACTCATCTTT	CALRGIPTLTGGYTDKLIF
-	TRDJ1	TRDV1	-	TGTGCTCTTGGGGAGATGCCCGAATCCGGCTACACCGATAAACTCATCTTT	CALGEMPESGYTDKLIF
few	TRDJ1	TRDV1	-	TGTGCTCTTGGGGAACTATTGGCTTCCTGCCTCCACCTGGGGATAAACACCGATAAACTCATCTTT	CALGELLASCLHLGINTDKLIF
-	TRDJ1	TRDV1	TRDD3	TGTGCTCTTGGGGATCCCCTGTGTACTGGGGGGTTTGTGGATAAACTCATCTTT	CALGDPLCTGGFVDKLIF
few	TRDJ1	TRDV1	TRDD2	TGTGCTCTTGGGGAACTGAAACGGCCTTCCTCGTTTCCGATCGGTAAACTCATCTTT	CALGELKRPSSFPIGKLIF
-	TRDJ1	TRDV1	TRDD3	TGTGCTCTTGGGGAACTCGGCCAACTGGGGGGGAAACTCATCTTT	CALGELGQLGGKLIF
-	TRDJ1	TRDV3	-	TGTGCGGGGCCTTCCCGCTGTACTGGCGGTGTTTCGGATAAACTCATCTTT	CAGPSRCTGGVSDKLIF
-	TRDJ1	TRDV1	-	TGTGCTCTTGGGGATGACCCTACTCGATGGACTAAACTCATCTTT	CALGDDPTRWTKLIF
-	TRDJ1	TRDV3	-	TGTGCCTTTATGGGCCTAAACCCCGATAAACTCATCTTT	CAFMGLNPDKLIF
-	TRDJ1	TRDV1	TRDD3	TGTGCTCTTGGGGCCTGGGGGATACTTAAGGGCGATAAACTCATCTTT	CALGAWGILKGDKLIF
-	TRDJ1	TRDV1	TRDD3	TGTGCTCTTGGGCAACATGGTAAGATGTGTGCTGGGGGATACCCCGATAAACTCATCTTT	CALGQHGKMCAGGYPDKLIF
-	TRDJ1	TRDV1	-	TGTGCTCTTTTTGTTGAGGACACCGATAAACTCATCTTT	CALFVEDTDKLIF
-	TRDJ1	TRDV1	-	TGTGCTCTTGGTACCCGCCGAGACACCGATAAACTCATCTTT	CALGTRRDTDKLIF
few	TRDJ1	TRDV1	-	TGTGCTCTTGGGGAACACATACGAGTCACCGATAAACTCATCTTT	CALGEHIRVTDKLIF
few	TRDJ2	TRDV1	-	TGTGCTCTTGGGGACGGGGGTCTGGCAGAGACAGCACAACTCTTCTTT	CALGDGGLAETAQLFF
-	TRDJ1	TRDV1	-	TGTGCTCTTGGGGAACTGAGGGGCTTGGACACCGATAAACTCATCTTT	CALGELRGLDTDKLIF
-	TRDJ1	TRDV1	-	TGTGCTCTTGGGAACCCCCTACGTAGGGTTTACACCGATAAACTCATCTTT	CALGNPLRRVYTDKLIF
once	TRDJ1	TRDV1	TRDD3	TGTGCTCTTGGGGAACGCTCCTCCCACTGGTGGGGGACGTACACCGATAAACTCATCTTT	CALGERSSHWWGTYTDKLIF
-	TRDJ1	TRDV1	TRDD3	TGTGCTCTTGGGGAAACTTCCTACGGCTGGGGGATACTAGCCGATAAACTCATCTTT	CALGETSYGWGILADKLIF
-	TRDJ1	TRDV1	-	TGTGCTCTTGGGGAACTCCATGGGCACACGTACACCGATAAACTCATCTTT	CALGELHGHTYTDKLIF
many	TRDJ1	TRDV2	TRDD3	TGTGCCTGTGACACGGGGACTGGGGGATACCTGGTGACTATAAGACTCATCTTT	CACDTGTGGYLVTIRLIF
once	TRDJ1	TRDV1	TRDD3	TGTGCTCCGAGCGGTTGGTACTGGGGGATACCCCTTGGGCAGTACACCGATAAACTCATCTTT	CAPSGWYWGIPLGQYTDKLIF
-	TRDJ1	TRDV1	TRDD3	TGTGCTCTTGGGGAGGGGCTGGGGAACGGGCCTACCCTGGGGATAAACGATAAACTCATCTTT	CALGEGLGNGPTLGINDKLIF
few	TRDJ1	TRDV2	TRDD3	TGTGCCTGTGAGTTTGGGGGATCCAACCACGGAAAACAATTCTCGTACACCGATAAACTCATCTTT	CACEFGGSNHGKQFSYTDKLIF
-	TRDJ1	TRDV1	TRDD3	TGTGCTCTTGGGGAACTCAGTTCCCCAAGTGTCCTGTACTGGGGGATACAGCACACCGATAAACTCATCTTT	CALGELSSPSVLYWGIQHTDKLIF